The next 14 T cell receptor beta chains were all read from a single sample in a study of T cell repertoires and HLA-DP antigens. These receptors have no identified antigens. Profiled with immunoSEQ multiplex PCR; TCRdb holds only in-frame clones, not every one. The table lists some 110,000 clones, about 92% of them singletons. Sample: CD4+ T cells from PBMCs. The source of these receptors is a woman between 18 and 30 years old in good health and CMV-seronegative.

V gene TRBV10-3 combines with J gene TRBJ2-2, with D possibly TRBD2 on 6 matching bases. This CDR3 contains 15 residues. The V end lost 2 bases, the J end lost 4 bases, and 11 bases lay between the germline ends. Germline values: CDR1 ENHRY, CDR2 SYGVKD. CDR3 protein: CAISEKVSGTGELFF. In DNA, the CDR3 is TGTGCCATCAGTGAGAAAGTTAGCGGCACCGGGGAGCTGTTTTTT.

The rearrangement uses TRBV4-1 and TRBJ1-1; D is perhaps TRBD1 (6 bases). V shed 0 bases and J shed 5 bases, with 13 bases lying between them. This CDR3 region has 15 residues. The germline CDR1 and CDR2 sequences are MGHRA and YSYEKL. For the CDR3, the DNA is TGCGCCAGCAGCCAAGATTTTGGGACAAGGACTGAAGCTTTCTTT. Translation: CASSQDFGTRTEAFF.

This chain joins TRBV5-4 and TRBJ2-1, with 12 bases aligning to TRBD2. Germline V CDR1 and CDR2: SGHNT, YYREEE (reference sequence). CDR3 length equals 15 residues. V trimming: 7 bases; J trimming: 9 bases; junction bases outside the gene matches: 11. The DNA for the CDR3 is TGTGCCAGCCGTAATGGACTAGCGGGGTTAGGTGAGCAGTTCTTC. The encoded protein is CASRNGLAGLGEQFF.

The CDR3 sequence: CASSINLWPESNNEQFF. The CDR3 DNA reads TGTGCCAGTAGTATTAATCTTTGGCCAGAGAGCAACAATGAGCAGTTCTTC. This chain links TRBV19 with TRBJ2-1; D is ambiguous. The CDR3 is 17 amino acids. Trimming stripped 3 bases from V and 5 bases from J, with 20 bases between. Looked up from germline, CDR1 is LNHDA and CDR2 is SQIVND (reference sequence). The full variable domain, its missing parts supplied by reference TRBV19 and TRBJ2-1, is DGGITQSPKYLFRKEGQNVTLSCEQNLNHDAMYWYRQDPGQGLRLIYYSQIVNDFQKGDIAEGYSVSREKKESFPLTVTSAQKNPTAFYLCASSINLWPESNNEQFFGPGTRLTVL.

The V gene is TRBV28, the J gene TRBJ1-2; 9 bases are shared with TRBD1. Germline V gives CDR1 MDHEN, CDR2 SYDVKM. This CDR3 has 15 residues. Germline trimming cut 2 bases from V and 8 bases from J; bases unmatched to any gene: 9. CDR3 region: CASSLRPGQGGGYTF. The CDR3 DNA sequence: TGTGCCAGCAGTTTACGCCCGGGACAGGGAGGAGGCTACACCTTC.

This clone was seen more than once but under ten times. The chain links TRBV5-1 to TRBJ2-5; 8 bases are a match to TRBD1. This CDR3 is built from 15 residues. Germline V lookup: CDR1 SGHRS, CDR2 YFSETQ. After removal of 0 bases from V and 4 bases from J, the junction contained 5 bases not matched to a gene. The CDR3 here is CASSLARTGRETQYF. In DNA form, the CDR3 reads TGCGCCAGCAGCTTGGCCCGGACAGGGCGAGAGACCCAGTACTTC.

This chain connects TRBV4-2 to TRBJ1-3; D remains ambiguous. Germline CDR1 reads LGHNA; CDR2 reads YNFKEQ. This CDR3 spans 14 amino acids. Trimming pared 5 bases from V and 0 bases from J, leaving 8 bases between. In DNA form, the CDR3 reads TGTGCCAGCAGCTCATCAGTCTCTGGAAACACCATATATTTT. This translates into CASSSSVSGNTIYF.

The rearrangement uses TRBV18 and TRBJ2-1; 10 bases agree with TRBD2. Germline-derived CDR1 and CDR2 are KGHSH and LQKENI. This CDR3 region has 17 residues. The V and J ends lost 3 bases and 8 bases, in that order; junction bases with no gene match: 13. The CDR3 DNA follows: TGTGCCAGCTCACCGCCTCCGGGACTAGCGACCCGTTATGAGCAGTTCTTC. Residues: CASSPPPGLATRYEQFF.

The rearrangement joins TRBV7-9 to TRBJ2-7; 9 bases match TRBD1. The CDR3 totals 15 residues. The V gene's germline CDR1 is SEHNR and CDR2 FQNEAQ (reference sequence). The V gene end was trimmed by 5 bases and the J gene end by 5 bases; junction bases not matched to a gene: 10. The CDR3 loop is CASSRLRDRDNEQYF. For the CDR3, the DNA is TGTGCCAGCAGCCGCCTCCGGGACAGGGACAACGAGCAGTACTTC.

This clone was detected only once. V is TRBV4-1 and J is TRBJ2-7; 9 bases fit TRBD1. V trimming: 0 bases; J trimming: 0 bases; junction bases outside the gene matches: 9. This CDR3 contains 18 residues. CDR1 is MGHRA and CDR2 is YSYEKL in the germline V gene. The CDR3 sequence: CASSQDEGDRAPSYEQYV. The CDR3 nucleotides are TGCGCCAGCAGCCAAGATGAGGGGGACAGGGCGCCCTCCTACGAGCAGTACGTC.

V usage is TRBV28 and J usage is TRBJ1-1; D not resolved. CDR1 and CDR2 from the germline V gene are MDHEN and SYDVKM. The length of the CDR3 is 15 residues. V was shortened by 4 bases and J by 1 base, with 13 bases between the two germline ends. The chain's CDR3 is CASSSPGAPNTEAFF. CDR3 nucleotide sequence: TGTGCCAGCAGTTCTCCAGGAGCACCGAACACTGAAGCTTTCTTT.

The CDR3: CASSLWQGGHTDTQYF. CDR3 nucleotide sequence: TGTGCCAGCAGTTTATGGCAGGGTGGGCACACAGATACGCAGTATTTT. The chain links TRBV28 to TRBJ2-3, with D possibly being TRBD1 (5 bases). CDR1 MDHEN and CDR2 SYDVKM come from the germline V gene. The CDR3 is made up of 16 amino acids. The V and J ends lost 0 bases and 2 bases respectively, with 12 bases between them.

The genes are TRBV29-1 and TRBJ1-2; tentative D call: TRBD1 (6 bases). Germline V gene lookup returns CDR1 SQVTM and CDR2 ANQGSEA. Trimming removed 0 bases from V and 4 bases from J, with 21 bases in between. The CDR3 spans 17 residues. CDR3 amino acids: CSVEDLDSRGVFYGYTF. CDR3 nucleotide sequence: TGCAGCGTTGAAGATCTAGACAGCAGGGGCGTCTTCTATGGCTACACCTTC.

The chain recombines TRBV6-5 with TRBJ2-2, with 11 bases identical to TRBD1. CDR1 MNHEY and CDR2 SVGAGI come from the germline V gene. The CDR3 spans 15 residues. The J segment lost 4 bases and the V segment lost 7 bases, leaving 5 bases of the junction unmatched. DNA of the CDR3: TGTGCCAGCACTGGACAGGGGGCGGTCACCGGGGAGCTGTTTTTT. Protein: CASTGQGAVTGELFF.